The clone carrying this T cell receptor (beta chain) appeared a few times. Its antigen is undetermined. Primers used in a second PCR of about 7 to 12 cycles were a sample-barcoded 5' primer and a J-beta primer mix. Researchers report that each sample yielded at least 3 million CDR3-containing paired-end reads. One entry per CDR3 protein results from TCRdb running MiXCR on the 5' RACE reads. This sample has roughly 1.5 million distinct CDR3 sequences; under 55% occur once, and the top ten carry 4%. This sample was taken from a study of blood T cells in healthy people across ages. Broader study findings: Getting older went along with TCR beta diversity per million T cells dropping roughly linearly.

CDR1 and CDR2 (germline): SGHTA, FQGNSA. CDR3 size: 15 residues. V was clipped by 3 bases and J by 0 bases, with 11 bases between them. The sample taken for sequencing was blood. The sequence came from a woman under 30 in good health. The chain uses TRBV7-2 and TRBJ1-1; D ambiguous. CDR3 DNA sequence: TGTGCCAGCAGCTTGGTTCGAACCTTGAACACTGAAGCTTTCTTT. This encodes CASSLVRTLNTEAFF.